The clone carrying this T cell receptor beta chain was seen a few times. Antigen specificity is unknown. Treatment reported: approximately nine-day PBMC culture with coronavirus spike peptide pools or control peptides (ViraFEST assay). An Oncomine TCR Beta short-read assay was used to sequence the DNA from cultured CD4+ T cells. TCRdb redid the calling of the PCR reads with MiXCR, one entry per CDR3 protein. Of approximately 11,000 distinct CDR3 sequences detected, around two fifths appear once; the ten largest clones hold 20% to 30%. This entry comes from a study of vaccination and CD4 T cells after COVID-19. From germline, CDR1 is SGHTA and CDR2 FQGNSA. V was trimmed by 1 base and J by 4 bases, leaving 14 bases between them. This CDR3 spans 17 amino acids.

The chain uses TRBV7-2 and TRBJ2-6; D is perhaps TRBD1 (5 bases). Sequenced material: cultured CD4+ T cells from blood. This TCR came from a human donor with COVID-19. CDR3 region: CASSLGGQISGANVLTF. The CDR3 nucleotides are TGTGCCAGCAGCTTAGGGGGCCAGATCTCAGGGGCCAACGTCCTGACTTTC.